Below are 28 T cell receptor beta chains sequenced from a single sample in a study of metastatic and nonmetastatic thyroid tumors. No patient received treatment before thyroid surgery. TCRdb re-called the PCR reads via MiXCR. The table has some 22,000 clones, approximately 20% seen once. Sequenced sample: blood. These receptors originate from a male donor with papillary thyroid cancer or a benign thyroid nodule (not recorded which). Some clones in this sample may be carry-over from other donors' samples.

The chain carries TRBV30 and TRBJ1-6; D might be TRBD1 (6 bases). V was clipped by 3 bases and J by 14 bases, with 11 bases between them. In germline, CDR1 is GTSNPN, CDR2 SVGIG (reference sequence). The length of the CDR3 is 11 residues. Here the CDR3 DNA reads TGTGCCTGGAGCGTGGAGGGGGCCCTCCACTTT. This sequence encodes CAWSVEGALHF.

This clone was seen repeatedly, ten times or more. The chain combines TRBV20-1 with TRBJ1-2, with TRBD1 matching over 9 bases. The CDR3 is 16 residues long. Trimming removed 3 bases from V and 8 bases from J; junction bases left unmatched: 16. Germline V gene lookup returns CDR1 DFQATT and CDR2 SNEGSKA (reference sequence). The CDR3 here is CSASPTDQQGARGYTF. CDR3 sequence (DNA): TGCAGTGCTAGCCCGACAGACCAACAGGGGGCGAGGGGCTACACCTTC.

Many counts were recorded for this clone. The gene calls are TRBV11-2 and TRBJ1-1, with D possibly TRBD1 on 5 matching bases. Germline V gene sequence: CDR1 SGHAT, CDR2 FQNNGV. This CDR3 is built from 15 residues. Trimming removed 7 bases at V and 3 bases at J, with 18 bases between. The CDR3 DNA follows: TGTGCCAGCACCCCCAATTGGGGGACTCACACTGAAGCTTTCTTT. Protein sequence: CASTPNWGTHTEAFF.

Within the sample, this clone is medium-sized. The V gene is TRBV28, the J gene TRBJ2-7; D is possibly TRBD1 (6 bases). In germline, CDR1 is MDHEN, CDR2 SYDVKM. V was trimmed by 6 bases and J by 3 bases, leaving 9 bases between them. This CDR3 has 12 residues. The CDR3 loop reads CASRRDNYEQYF. The CDR3 coding sequence is TGTGCCAGCAGACGGGACAACTACGAGCAGTACTTC.

This clone was observed at least ten times. V and J are TRBV11-3 and TRBJ2-7; 14 bases are shared with TRBD2. The CDR3 extends over 16 amino acids. With V trimmed by 5 bases and J by 2 bases, 5 bases remained unmatched. CDR1 is SGHNT, CDR2 YENEEA, per germline. CDR3 amino acids: CASSGRTSGGTYEQYF. CDR3 DNA: TGTGCCAGCAGCGGGCGGACTAGCGGGGGGACCTACGAGCAGTACTTC.

V and J are TRBV5-1 and TRBJ2-2, with 9 bases fitting TRBD1. The germline CDR1 and CDR2 sequences are SGHRS and YFSETQ. This CDR3 contains 15 residues. Losses at the gene ends were 3 bases for V and 4 bases for J; bases not matched to a gene: 4. The CDR3 loop reads CASSSGTGPTGELFF. CDR3 DNA sequence: TGCGCCAGCAGCTCCGGGACAGGGCCCACCGGGGAGCTGTTTTTT.

The chain links TRBV11-2 to TRBJ1-1, with D uncertain. Per the germline V gene, CDR1 is SGHAT and CDR2 is FQNNGV. CDR3 length: 14 residues. The V end lost 4 bases, the J end lost 4 bases, and 13 bases lay between the germline ends. DNA for the CDR3: TGTGCCAGCAGCTCCCCCGTGTGGGGCACTGAAGCTTTCTTT. It is translated as CASSSPVWGTEAFF.

This clone turned up a few times. J is TRBJ2-7 and V is TRBV2; 8 nucleotides line up with TRBD1. Germline CDR1 and CDR2: SNHLY and FYNNEI. The CDR3 length is 15 residues. Trimming took 6 bases from V and 1 from J; bases not matched to a gene: 8. The CDR3 sequence is CASRTGVFGSYEQYF. The CDR3 nucleotides are TGTGCCAGCAGGACAGGGGTCTTCGGTTCCTACGAGCAGTACTTC. Supplemented by reference TRBV2 and TRBJ2-7, the full variable domain reads EPEVTQTPSHQVTQMGQEVILRCVPISNHLYFYWYRQILGQKVEFLVSFYNNEISEKSEIFDDQFSVERPDGSNFTLKIRSTKLEDSAMYFCASRTGVFGSYEQYFGPGTRLTVT.

There are many counts of this clone. J is TRBJ1-3 and V is TRBV7-3, with 7 positions matching TRBD1. Germline V CDR1 and CDR2: SGHTA, FQGTGA. This CDR3 has 16 residues. Trimming at V came to 2 bases and at J to 4 bases, leaving 8 bases not matched to a gene. The CDR3 reads CASSLSPGGGGNTIYF. The DNA for the CDR3 is TGTGCCAGCAGCTTATCTCCAGGGGGAGGGGGAAACACCATATATTTT.

The chain recombines TRBV18 with TRBJ2-2, with D maybe TRBD2 (6 bases). V was pared by 3 bases and J by 2 bases, with 16 bases between. From germline, CDR1 is KGHSH and CDR2 LQKENI. The CDR3 length is 17 residues. Here the CDR3 reads CASSPVKVSGNTGELFF. The CDR3 nucleotides are TGTGCCAGCTCACCGGTCAAGGTTAGCGGCAACACCGGGGAGCTGTTTTTT.

This clone was seen only a few times. This sequence joins TRBV19 and TRBJ1-4, with D maybe TRBD1 (6 bases). Germline V gene lookup returns CDR1 LNHDA and CDR2 SQIVND (reference sequence). The V and J ends lost 3 bases and 4 bases respectively, with 9 bases between them. The CDR3 totals 14 residues. The DNA of the CDR3 is TGTGCCAGTAGTATCCGGACAGATAATGAAAAACTGTTTTTT. Its translation is CASSIRTDNEKLFF.

This clone came up a few times. This chain connects TRBV12-3 or TRBV12-4 to TRBJ2-7; D possibly corresponds to TRBD1 (5 bases). Trimming removed 6 bases from V and 6 bases from J, with 21 bases in between. There are 15 residues in the CDR3. The CDR3 sequence: CASSPSRVPFGEQYV. The CDR3 nucleotides are TGTGCCAGCAGCCCCAGCAGGGTCCCCTTTGGCGAGCAGTACGTC.

This clone was recorded many times. This chain joins TRBV28 and TRBJ2-2, with 9 positions matching TRBD1. J was trimmed by 6 bases and V by 3 bases; bases with no gene match: 8. The CDR3 is 16 amino acids. The V gene's germline CDR1 is MDHEN and CDR2 SYDVKM. The CDR3 nucleotides read TGTGCCAGCAGTTTTTCCAACACAGGGGGCCCCGGGGAGCTGTTTTTT. This translates into CASSFSNTGGPGELFF.

This clone came up many times. The CDR3 region is CASSNRDTGELFF. The DNA of the CDR3 is TGTGCCAGCAGCAACAGGGACACCGGGGAGCTGTTTTTT. V is TRBV6-4 and J is TRBJ2-2, with D perhaps TRBD1 (6 bases). Trimming pared 6 bases from V and 3 bases from J, leaving 8 bases between. This CDR3 comprises 13 residues. Germline CDR1 reads MRHNA; CDR2 reads SNTAGT.

This clone rates as medium-sized (0.01 to 0.1%). V and J are TRBV15 and TRBJ2-1; D call uncertain. CDR1 and CDR2 (germline): LNHNV, YYDKDF (reference sequence). Trimming cost V 0 bases and J 5 bases, with 2 bases left between them. The CDR3 sequence is 12 residues long. Written as DNA, the CDR3 is TGTGCCACCAGCAGAGATGACAATGAGCAGTTCTTC. It is translated as CATSRDDNEQFF.

By share of the sample, this clone is medium-sized. This sequence joins TRBV6-1 and TRBJ2-7; TRBD2 aligns across 11 bases. The J segment lost 5 bases and the V segment lost 6 bases, leaving 6 bases of the junction unmatched. CDR1 is MNHNS and CDR2 is SASEGT in the germline V gene. The CDR3 runs 14 residues. CDR3 in DNA: TGTGCCAGCAGCCCCCTACTAGCGGGGGACGAGCAGTACTTC. Translating gives CASSPLLAGDEQYF.

Regarding this clone: The CDR3 ends on some other residue instead of the conserved phenylalanine or tryptophan, so this is likely a read error. The DNA is omitted, as the CDR3 cannot be located on it reliably, and the CDR3 follows TCRdb's listing. The rearrangement joins TRBV7-3 to TRBJ2-1; the table gives TRBD1 as D, unverified against the DNA. The CDR3 spans 8 residues, counting both ends. Germline values: CDR1 SGHTA, CDR2 FQGTGA. CDR3 residues: CASSPQGA.

This clone occurred many times. The gene calls are TRBV2 and TRBJ1-5, with unresolved D. CDR1 and CDR2 (germline): SNHLY, FYNNEI. The CDR3 spans 15 residues. V was pared by 4 bases and J by 4 bases, with 14 bases between. The CDR3 loop is CASSGHRRTNQPQHF. As DNA, the CDR3 is TGTGCCAGCAGTGGTCATCGCAGGACGAATCAGCCCCAGCATTTT.

The chain combines TRBV11-3 with TRBJ2-7; 12 bases are a match to TRBD2. Unmatched junction bases numbered 5, after V lost 5 bases and J lost 6 bases. The CDR3 covers 14 residues. The germline gives CDR1 SGHNT, CDR2 YENEEA. CDR3 in amino acids: CASSRLAGESEQYF. Here the CDR3 DNA reads TGTGCCAGCAGCCGACTAGCGGGAGAGAGCGAGCAGTACTTC.

This rearrangement joins TRBV7-1 to TRBJ2-7, with 9 bases matching TRBD2. TRBV7-1 is treated as an ORF (open reading frame) with a function not yet certain. This CDR3 has 21 residues. After removal of 3 bases from V and 4 bases from J, the junction contained 25 bases not matched to a gene. CDR3 coding DNA: TGTGCCAGCAGCTCCAGGCTGCGGGGGGGCCTTACACGACTATGGGGGTACGAGCAGTACTTC. This sequence encodes CASSSRLRGGLTRLWGYEQYF.

The rearrangement uses TRBV6-2 or TRBV6-3 and TRBJ2-7; 13 bases are shared with TRBD2. Germline V lookup: CDR1 MNHEY, CDR2 SVGEGT. V shed 5 bases, J shed 2 bases, and the junction held 6 bases outside the gene matches. The CDR3 consists of 16 residues. Here the CDR3 DNA reads TGTGCCAGCAGTCCGGGACTAGCGGGACCTACCTACGAGCAGTACTTC. This translates into CASSPGLAGPTYEQYF.

This clone was found many times. V and J are TRBV2 and TRBJ2-4, with D possibly called TRBD1 or TRBD2 (5 bases each). CDR1 and CDR2 from the germline V gene are SNHLY and FYNNEI. The CDR3 extends over 14 amino acids. Trimming removed 7 bases from V and 3 bases from J, with 13 bases in between. CDR3 region: CASTSGTIKNIQYF. CDR3 in DNA: TGTGCCAGCACTTCCGGGACCATCAAAAACATTCAGTACTTC.

Ten or more counts support this clone. CDR3 sequence reads: CASSPDRARGSNNSPLHF. The CDR3 nucleotides are TGTGCCAGCTCACCGGACAGGGCCAGAGGAAGTAATAATTCACCCCTCCACTTT. The chain has TRBV18 and TRBJ1-6; 8 nucleotides align to TRBD1. With V trimmed by 3 bases and J by 5 bases, 12 bases remained unmatched. The germline gives CDR1 KGHSH, CDR2 LQKENI. The CDR3 contains 18 residues.

This clone occurred a few times. The V and J genes are TRBV27 and TRBJ2-2; perhaps TRBD2 as D (5 bases). The CDR3 extends over 16 amino acids. Per the germline V gene, CDR1 is MNHEY and CDR2 is SMNVEV (reference sequence). Trimming took 4 bases from V and 5 from J, leaving 17 bases between them. CDR3: CASSSPGREWTGELFF. CDR3 sequence (DNA): TGTGCCAGCAGTTCGCCGGGAAGGGAATGGACCGGGGAGCTGTTTTTT.

This clone has at least ten counts. V is TRBV6-1 and J is TRBJ1-1; D call uncertain. This CDR3 is built from 12 residues. Germline CDR1 reads MNHNS; CDR2 reads SASEGT. The germline V and J ends were trimmed by 7 bases and 3 bases, with 9 bases remaining between them. CDR3 loop: CASIWRHTEAFF. The DNA for the CDR3 is TGTGCCAGCATATGGAGGCACACTGAAGCTTTCTTT.

This chain joins TRBV11-1 and TRBJ2-7, with D uncertain. Trimming took off 1 base at V and 1 base at J, with 17 bases between the two ends. Germline V gene lookup returns CDR1 SGHAT and CDR2 FQDESV (reference sequence). This CDR3 has 17 residues. CDR3 in DNA: TGTGCCAGCAGCTTAGTAGATAGCTGGATGGAATCCTACGAGCAGTACTTC. Translation gives CASSLVDSWMESYEQYF.

This clone was recorded at least ten times. This chain links TRBV20-1 with TRBJ2-3; D assignment may be TRBD1 or TRBD2 (5 bases each). Between the trimmed V and J ends, which lost 5 bases and 5 bases, there was a span of 17 bases. CDR1 and CDR2 (germline): DFQATT, SNEGSKA (reference sequence). The CDR3 has 14 amino acids. The CDR3 DNA reads TGCAGTGCTTACGGGGCGTCGGGGATAGATACGCAGTATTTT. Translating it yields CSAYGASGIDTQYF.

This clone has at least ten counts. The rearrangement uses TRBV7-2 and TRBJ2-7, with D possibly matching TRBD2 (5 bases). Germline CDR1 is SGHTA and CDR2 is FQGNSA. V gave up 8 bases and J gave up 0 bases, with 11 bases separating them. The CDR3 is 13 amino acids. CDR3 sequence reads: CASEGPLSYEQYF. The CDR3 DNA follows: TGTGCCAGCGAGGGCCCACTCTCCTACGAGCAGTACTTC.